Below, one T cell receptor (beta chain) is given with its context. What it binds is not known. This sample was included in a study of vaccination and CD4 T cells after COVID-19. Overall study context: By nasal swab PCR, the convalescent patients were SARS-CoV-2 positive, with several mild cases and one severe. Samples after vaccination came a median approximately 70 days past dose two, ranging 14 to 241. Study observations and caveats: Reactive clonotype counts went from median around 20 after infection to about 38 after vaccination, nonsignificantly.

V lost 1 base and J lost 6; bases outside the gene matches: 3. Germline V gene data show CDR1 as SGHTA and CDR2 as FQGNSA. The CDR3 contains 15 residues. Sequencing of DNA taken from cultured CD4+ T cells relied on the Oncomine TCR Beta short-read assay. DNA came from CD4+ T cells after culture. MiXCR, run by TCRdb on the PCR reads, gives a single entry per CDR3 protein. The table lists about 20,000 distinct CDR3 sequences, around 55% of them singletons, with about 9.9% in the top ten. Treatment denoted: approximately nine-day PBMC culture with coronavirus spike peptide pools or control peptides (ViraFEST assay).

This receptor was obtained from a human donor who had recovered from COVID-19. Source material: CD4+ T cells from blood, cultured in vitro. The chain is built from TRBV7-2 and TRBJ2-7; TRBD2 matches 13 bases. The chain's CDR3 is CASSLEGTSGTEQYF. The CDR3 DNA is TGTGCCAGCAGCTTAGAAGGGACTAGCGGGACCGAGCAGTACTTC.